Listed below are T cell receptor beta chains from one sample, sequenced in a study of cytomegalovirus exposure and HLA in healthy donors. Assay: immunoSEQ multiplex PCR; the TCRdb copy retains only in-frame clones and omits some. The sample lists 80,000 or so clones; about 95% were seen once. Sequencing used PBMCs. The receptors were sampled from a woman between 18 and 29 years old in good health and CMV-seronegative. CDR3s include the opening cysteine and the closing phenylalanine or tryptophan. The D gene is left open where the match is weak. Where a row states a size, it is once, few, many or the class of an expanded clone; other rows omit it.

V,size,D,J,DNA,CDR3
TRBV7-2,once,TRBD2,TRBJ2-7,TGTGCCAGCAGCTCCCAGCTGGGGGGGTCCTACGAGCAGTACTTC,CASSSQLGGSYEQYF
TRBV5-1,.,TRBD1,TRBJ1-5,TGCGCCAGCAGCTTGGAAGGGGGCAGTCAGCCCCAGCATTTT,CASSLEGGSQPQHF
TRBV25-1,.,TRBD1,TRBJ1-5,TGTGCCAGCAGTGAGGCAGGGGGCCAGCCCCAGCATTTT,CASSEAGGQPQHF
TRBV28,.,.,TRBJ1-2,TGTGCCAGCAGCTATACAGGGAGAGGAGATGGCTACACCTTC,CASSYTGRGDGYTF
TRBV18,.,TRBD2,TRBJ2-1,TGTGCCAGCTCACCACCGACTAGCGGGGGACAGCAGTTCTTC,CASSPPTSGGQQFF
TRBV7-9,.,.,TRBJ1-4,TGTGCCAGCAGCTCGTCAGATGTAACTAATGAAAAACTGTTTTTT,CASSSSDVTNEKLFF
TRBV5-1,.,TRBD1,TRBJ1-1,TGCGCCAGCAGCTGGGAACAGGGGGGTGAAGCTTTCTTT,CASSWEQGGEAFF
TRBV15,.,TRBD1,TRBJ1-1,TGTGCCACCAGCAGATGGGACAGGGGCGAAGCTTTCTTT,CATSRWDRGEAFF
TRBV6-5,.,.,TRBJ2-5,TGTGCCAGCAGTCGGGACACTTCACAAGAGACCCAGTACTTC,CASSRDTSQETQYF
TRBV7-2,.,.,TRBJ1-5,TGTGCCAGCAGCCTACCTAATCAGCCCCAGCATTTT,CASSLPNQPQHF
TRBV6-1,.,.,TRBJ1-2,TGTGCCAGCAGTGAAGCCAGGAGGGTGGACTATGGCTACACCTTC,CASSEARRVDYGYTF
TRBV10-3,.,TRBD2,TRBJ2-5,TGTGCCATCAGTGAGGGCGGAAGGCTAGCGGATGAAGAGACCCAGTACTTC,CAISEGGRLADEETQYF
TRBV6-1,.,.,TRBJ1-1,TGTGCCAGCAGTGAGCAGACAATGAACACTGAAGCTTTCTTT,CASSEQTMNTEAFF
TRBV9,.,.,TRBJ1-1,TGTGCCAGCAGCGTAGTCAGAAAAAGCACTGAAGCTTTCTTT,CASSVVRKSTEAFF
TRBV27,.,.,TRBJ1-2,TGTGCCAGCAGTCCCTCCCCGGGGGACCATCGGCGCTATGGCTACACCTTC,CASSPSPGDHRRYGYTF
TRBV5-8,.,.,TRBJ1-2,TGTGCCAGCAGCTTGCTCGACCGGAGGGCTTGGGGCTACACCTTC,CASSLLDRRAWGYTF
TRBV28,.,TRBD2,TRBJ2-1,TGTGCCAGCAGTTTAACTAGCGGGAGGTTTGGTGAGCAGTTCTTC,CASSLTSGRFGEQFF
TRBV4-1,.,TRBD1,TRBJ2-4,TGCGCCAGCAGCCAAGGTTGGGGACAGGGGGCTGTCGGAGACATTCAGTACTTC,CASSQGWGQGAVGDIQYF
TRBV28,once,.,TRBJ2-2,TGTGCCAGCATTCCCCCGGACAGAAACACCGGGGAGCTGTTTTTT,CASIPPDRNTGELFF
TRBV9,once,.,TRBJ1-1,TGTGCCAGCAGCGTAGCGGGGTCGAACACTGAAGCTTTCTTT,CASSVAGSNTEAFF
TRBV5-1,.,.,TRBJ2-5,TGCGCCAGCCACGCAACCGGTTTAGAGACCCAGTACTTC,CASHATGLETQYF
TRBV27,.,.,TRBJ1-3,TGTGCCAGCACCCTCCGCAATACTTCCTCTGGAAACACCATATATTTT,CASTLRNTSSGNTIYF
TRBV30,.,TRBD1,TRBJ1-2,TGTGCCTGGAGTCCTCCCGGGACAGGGAGTGGCTACACCTTC,CAWSPPGTGSGYTF
TRBV4-3,.,TRBD2,TRBJ2-1,TGCGCCAGCAGCCAAGATTTGGCTAGCGGGAGCCCTAATGAGCAGTTCTTC,CASSQDLASGSPNEQFF
TRBV28,.,.,TRBJ2-7,TGTGCCAGCAGTTTTTTACAGGGAGCCTACGAGCAGTACTTC,CASSFLQGAYEQYF
TRBV11-2,once,TRBD2,TRBJ2-1,TGTGCCAGCAGCTCCGACTTAGCGGGAAAGGTGTTCTTC,CASSSDLAGKVFF
TRBV6-5,once,.,TRBJ2-7,TGTGCCAGCCAGACTAGTTCCTACGAGCAGTACTTC,CASQTSSYEQYF
TRBV6-6,.,.,TRBJ2-7,TGTGCCAGCAGGGGGCCGACAGGCTACTCCTACGAGCAGTACTTC,CASRGPTGYSYEQYF
TRBV7-8,.,TRBD2,TRBJ2-7,TGTGCCAGCAGCCCCCCGGGTAGCGGGGCTGACGAGCAGTACTTC,CASSPPGSGADEQYF
TRBV27,.,TRBD1,TRBJ2-5,TGTGCCAGCAGAAGGGGGCGCGTAGAGACCCAGTACTTC,CASRRGRVETQYF
TRBV18,.,.,TRBJ1-2,TGTGCCAGCTCACTCGACAGCTATCACACCTTC,CASSLDSYHTF
TRBV4-3,.,TRBD2,TRBJ2-1,TGCGCCAGCAGCCTAACCCCGGGACTAGCGGTGAATGAGCAGTTCTTC,CASSLTPGLAVNEQFF
TRBV9,once,TRBD2,TRBJ2-1,TGTGCCAGCAGCGTAGTAAGCGGGAGAGGTAATGAGCAGTTCTTC,CASSVVSGRGNEQFF
TRBV5-5,.,.,TRBJ1-1,TGTGCCAGCAGCTTGGGGGCTGTGAACACTGAAGCTTTCTTT,CASSLGAVNTEAFF
TRBV6-6,many,.,TRBJ1-2,TGTGCCAGCAGCTCGGAGGGGACTAACTATGGCTACACCTTC,CASSSEGTNYGYTF
TRBV27,few,TRBD2,TRBJ2-7,TGTGCCAGCGCCGGACTAGCGGGAGGCATTTACTACGAGCAGTACTTC,CASAGLAGGIYYEQYF
TRBV7-7,.,TRBD2,TRBJ2-5,TGTGCCAGCAGCCCCCGTAGCGGGATTACACTACAAGAGACCCAGTACTTC,CASSPRSGITLQETQYF
TRBV4-3,.,.,TRBJ1-4,TGCGCCAGCAGCCAAGACATAAACACCGCAACTAATGAAAAACTGTTTTTT,CASSQDINTATNEKLFF
TRBV7-9,.,.,TRBJ1-3,TGTGCCAGCAGCTTATCCGATCCGGGTTCGGGCACCATATATTTT,CASSLSDPGSGTIYF
TRBV5-4,.,TRBD1,TRBJ1-2,TGTGCCAGCACCGCAGGGGGCTATGGCTACACCTTC,CASTAGGYGYTF
TRBV9,.,TRBD2,TRBJ2-7,TGTGCCAGCAGCCCCGGGGGAGGGAGGCACGAGCAGTACTTC,CASSPGGGRHEQYF
TRBV19,.,TRBD1,TRBJ1-1,TGTGCCAGTAGTATCTGGGACAGTTCCACTGAAGCTTTCTTT,CASSIWDSSTEAFF
TRBV27,.,TRBD1,TRBJ2-5,TGTGCCAGCAGTTTATCGGACAGGGGGCGAGAGACCCAGTACTTC,CASSLSDRGRETQYF
TRBV2,.,.,TRBJ2-7,TGTGCCAGCAGTAGATTGACGGGTACCTACGAGCAGTACTTC,CASSRLTGTYEQYF
TRBV28,.,TRBD2,TRBJ2-7,TGTGCCAGCAGTCCCCCCGGACTAGCGGCCTCCGAGCAGTACTTC,CASSPPGLAASEQYF
TRBV11-2,.,TRBD1,TRBJ1-1,TGTGCCAGCAGCCGGGACAGGGGATCTGAAGCTTTCTTT,CASSRDRGSEAFF
TRBV6-5,.,TRBD1,TRBJ1-1,TGTGCCAGCAGTCAGACAGGGCCTGGCACTGAAGCTTTCTTT,CASSQTGPGTEAFF
TRBV5-1,.,.,TRBJ2-7,TGCGCCAGCAGCTTTCTAGAATCCTACGAGCAGTACTTC,CASSFLESYEQYF
TRBV7-2,once,.,TRBJ1-1,TGTGCCAGCAGCCGCGGAAGGAACACTGAAGCTTTCTTT,CASSRGRNTEAFF
TRBV6-5,.,.,TRBJ2-1,TGTGCCAGCAGTTATTACCCGAGCTCCTACAATGAGCAGTTCTTC,CASSYYPSSYNEQFF
TRBV19,.,TRBD1,TRBJ1-1,TGTGCCAGTTGGGGACAGGGGCCAACTGAAGCTTTCTTT,CASWGQGPTEAFF
TRBV5-1,.,TRBD2,TRBJ2-5,TGCGCCAGCACCTCTTTTACTAGCGGGGGCCTCGAGACCCAGTACTTC,CASTSFTSGGLETQYF